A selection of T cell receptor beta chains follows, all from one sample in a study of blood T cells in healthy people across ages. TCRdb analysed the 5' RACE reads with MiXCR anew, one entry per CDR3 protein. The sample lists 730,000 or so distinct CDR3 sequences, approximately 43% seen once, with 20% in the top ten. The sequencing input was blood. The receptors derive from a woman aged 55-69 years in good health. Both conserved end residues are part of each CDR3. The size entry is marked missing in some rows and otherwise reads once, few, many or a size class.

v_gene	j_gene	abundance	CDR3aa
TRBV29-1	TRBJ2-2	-	CSVEDPTHRLATGELFF
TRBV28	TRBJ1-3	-	CASSFDSRSSGNTIYF
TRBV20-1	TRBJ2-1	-	CSGGQGSYNEQFF
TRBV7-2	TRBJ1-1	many	CASSLDFTGNTEAFF
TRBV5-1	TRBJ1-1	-	CASSLWGTREAEAFF
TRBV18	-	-	CASSQAGTGYCEQYF
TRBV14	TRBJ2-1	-	CASSQDRQGHNEQFF
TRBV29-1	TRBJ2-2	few	CSVRRGAFHTGELFF
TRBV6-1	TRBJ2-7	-	CASKGGLTSYNEQYF
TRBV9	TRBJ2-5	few	CASSPAPQETQYF
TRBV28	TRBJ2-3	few	CASTRLAGLTDTQYF
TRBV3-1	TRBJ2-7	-	CASSQFGPYEQYF
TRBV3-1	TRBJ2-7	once	CASSQGYVGSYEQYF
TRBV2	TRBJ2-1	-	CASSRDRGLNEQFF
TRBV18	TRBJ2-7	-	CASSLTTGTGDEQYF
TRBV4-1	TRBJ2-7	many	CASSHAAAEAALYEQYF
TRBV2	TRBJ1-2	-	CASSKGGVDGYTF
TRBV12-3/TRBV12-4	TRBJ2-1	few	CASTTRAGNEFF
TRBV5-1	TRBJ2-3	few	CASRSAGKTDTQYF
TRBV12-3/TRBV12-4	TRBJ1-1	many	CASSLLENTEAFF
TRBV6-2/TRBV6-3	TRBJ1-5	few	CASGLEGGPQHF
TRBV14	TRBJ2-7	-	CASSRGVWLSYEQYF
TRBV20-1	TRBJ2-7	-	CSAPGLAGVSYEQYF
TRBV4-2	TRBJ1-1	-	CASSRGTGLTEAFF
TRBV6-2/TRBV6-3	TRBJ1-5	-	CASSRRQGGNQPQHF
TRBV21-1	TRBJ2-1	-	CANSKGDKTSGGYNEQFF
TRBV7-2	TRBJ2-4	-	CASSVAVAKNIQYF
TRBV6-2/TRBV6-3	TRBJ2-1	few	CASSQPYSEQFF
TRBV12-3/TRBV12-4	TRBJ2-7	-	CASSVPPYEQYF
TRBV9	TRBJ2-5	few	CASSGTGGGQTQYF
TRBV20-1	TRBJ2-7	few	CSARGGPSSYEQYF
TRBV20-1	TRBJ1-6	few	CSVIQTGTGNSPLHF
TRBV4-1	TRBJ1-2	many	CASSQVPDNYGYTF
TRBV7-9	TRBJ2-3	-	CASSTTQPFYTQYF
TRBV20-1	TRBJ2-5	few	CSALWSGRGETQYF
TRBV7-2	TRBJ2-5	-	CASSLSAGTGGPYGQYF
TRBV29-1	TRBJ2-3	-	CSVKGRVTDTQYF
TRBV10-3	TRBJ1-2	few	CAISESSPGISRHGYTF
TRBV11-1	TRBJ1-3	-	CASSLGDSGNTIYF
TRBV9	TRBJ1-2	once	CASSRDRAADGYTF
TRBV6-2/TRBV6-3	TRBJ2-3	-	CASRPLGGPPDPQYF
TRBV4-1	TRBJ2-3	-	CASSRGGTGNTDTQYF
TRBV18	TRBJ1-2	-	CASSPPGTGIMGYTF